The 19 T cell receptor beta chains given below trace back to one sample, sequenced in a study of blood T cells in healthy people across ages. The authors ran a second PCR of about 7 to 11 cycles using a sample-barcoded 5' primer and a J-beta primer mix. TCRdb redid the calling of the 5' RACE reads with MiXCR, one entry per CDR3 protein. The table includes about 800,000 distinct CDR3 sequences, roughly 50% detected once. The sequencing input was blood. These receptors all stem from a man between 25 and 39 years old in good health.

V usage is TRBV7-2 and J usage is TRBJ2-5; D is possibly TRBD1 or TRBD2 (5 bases each). Germline V gene data show CDR1 as SGHTA and CDR2 as FQGNSA. V was trimmed by 5 bases and J by 1 base, leaving 14 bases between them. CDR3 length: 15 residues. This CDR3 reads CASSPLGPLQETQYF. Here the CDR3 DNA reads TGTGCCAGCAGCCCCCTGGGACCGCTCCAAGAGACCCAGTACTTC.

This rearrangement joins TRBV20-1 to TRBJ2-3; no clear D. Germline V CDR1 and CDR2: DFQATT, SNEGSKA (reference sequence). V gave up 3 bases and J gave up 2 bases, with 12 bases separating them. The CDR3 has 14 residues. The chain's CDR3 is CSASFDALTDTQYF. DNA of the CDR3: TGCAGTGCTAGTTTCGATGCCCTCACAGATACGCAGTATTTT.

This clonotype was counted a few times. The gene calls are TRBV12-3 or TRBV12-4 and TRBJ2-7, with a weak D call TRBD1 (6 bases). This CDR3 is 14 amino acids long. The V end was cut by 1 base, the J end by 3 bases, with 10 bases between. CDR3 sequence (DNA): TGTGCCAGCAGTTTAGGGGACAACCGCTACGAGCAGTACTTC. Protein product: CASSLGDNRYEQYF.

This clonotype was counted only a few times. The chain is built from TRBV12-3 or TRBV12-4 and TRBJ2-1, with 8 bases matching TRBD2. CDR3 length: 16 residues. The J segment lost 0 bases and the V segment lost 6 bases, leaving 7 bases of the junction unmatched. The CDR3 bases are TGTGCCAGCAGCCAAACTAGCGGTAGCTCCTACAATGAGCAGTTCTTC. Translating it yields CASSQTSGSSYNEQFF.

The genes are TRBV10-3 and TRBJ1-2; D is possibly TRBD1 (5 bases). CDR3 length equals 14 residues. CDR1 and CDR2 (germline): ENHRY, SYGVKD. V lost 6 bases and J 0 bases, leaving 11 bases between the germline ends. CDR3 protein: CAIRGLEPNYGYTF. CDR3 nucleotides: TGTGCCATCAGGGGACTAGAGCCTAACTATGGCTACACCTTC.

This clonotype was counted once. The V call is TRBV6-6, the J call TRBJ2-1, with unresolved D. From germline, CDR1 is MNHNY and CDR2 SVGAGI (reference sequence). Trimming shortened V by 6 bases and J by 9 bases, and 9 bases separated the two germline ends. This CDR3 is built from 11 residues. The CDR3 is CASRAVGEQFF. The DNA for the CDR3 is TGTGCCAGCAGGGCGGTGGGTGAGCAGTTCTTC.

The chain couples TRBV6-1 to TRBJ2-7; D assignment may be TRBD1 or TRBD2 (7 bases each). V was cut by 4 bases and J by 3 bases, with 16 bases left in between. Per the germline V gene, CDR1 is MNHNS and CDR2 is SASEGT. CDR3 length: 15 amino acids. CDR3 DNA: TGTGCCAGCAGTGCTAAAGCGGGACAGAGCTACGAGCAGTACTTC. This sequence encodes CASSAKAGQSYEQYF.

The J gene is TRBJ2-7, the V gene TRBV7-9; D assignment may be TRBD1 or TRBD2 (6 bases each). TRBJ2-5 explains the end of the DNA better; the J call may be wrong. Germline CDR1 and CDR2: SEHNR and FQNEAQ (reference sequence). The CDR3 is 17 residues long. The CDR3, as DNA: TGTGCCAGCAGCCCCGAGGAGGGGGGTTGGGATAAAGAGACCCAGTACTTC. Translating gives CASSPEEGGWDKETQYF.

The CDR3 here is CASSSNSGRGEQFF. The CDR3 DNA is TGTGCCAGCAGCTCAAATAGCGGGAGGGGTGAGCAGTTCTTC. The chain carries TRBV13 and TRBJ2-1; TRBD2 aligns across 11 bases. CDR1 is PRHDT and CDR2 is FYEKMQ in the germline V gene (reference sequence). The trim removed 4 bases at V and 9 bases at J, leaving 5 bases unmatched. The CDR3 has 14 amino acids.

DNA of the CDR3: TGTGCCAGCAGTGCTGAGATCATACGAGAGACCCAGTACTTC. Protein product: CASSAEIIRETQYF. The chain links TRBV6-1 to TRBJ2-5; no reliable D call. V was clipped by 4 bases and J by 4 bases, with 13 bases between them. The V gene's germline CDR1 is MNHNS and CDR2 SASEGT. The CDR3 runs 14 residues.

A few counts support this clonotype. The chain carries TRBV27 and TRBJ1-1, with 10 bases identical to TRBD1. CDR1 is MNHEY, CDR2 SMNVEV, per germline (reference sequence). There are 19 residues in the CDR3. With 6 bases clipped from V and 3 bases from J, the junction kept 19 bases outside the gene matches. This chain's CDR3 is CASSSLPPGQGIKDTEAFF. The CDR3 nucleotides are TGTGCCAGCAGCTCTCTTCCTCCGGGACAGGGGATAAAAGACACTGAAGCTTTCTTT.

The rearrangement links TRBV5-1 to TRBJ2-1; 10 bases are shared with TRBD2. The J call is in doubt because the DNA end fits TRBJ2-7 better. Looked up from germline, CDR1 is SGHRS and CDR2 is YFSETQ. The CDR3 covers 17 residues. CDR3 amino acids: CASSLTPSGSSYNEQYF. The CDR3 DNA follows: TGCGCCAGCAGCTTAACCCCTAGCGGGAGCTCCTACAATGAGCAGTACTTC.

The V and J genes are TRBV6-5 and TRBJ2-5, with TRBD2 as a possible D gene (5 bases). Germline CDR1 MNHEY, CDR2 SVGAGI. The CDR3 runs 14 residues. Between the trimmed V and J ends, which lost 11 bases and 2 bases, there was a span of 18 bases. The CDR3 coding sequence is TGTGCCTCCCTCGAGGCGGGCCTGCAAGAGACCCAGTACTTC. This gives the protein CASLEAGLQETQYF.

The V gene is TRBV20-1, the J gene TRBJ2-7; 9 bases are shared with TRBD1. The germline CDR1 and CDR2 sequences are DFQATT and SNEGSKA (reference sequence). The V gene end was trimmed by 3 bases and the J gene end by 5 bases; junction bases not matched to a gene: 11. There are 15 residues in the CDR3. CDR3 bases: TGCAGTGCTAGGATAAGCGGGACAGGGTACAACGAGCAGTACTTC. This translates into CSARISGTGYNEQYF.

The chain has TRBV2 and TRBJ2-3; D not resolved. Germline CDR1 reads SNHLY; CDR2 reads FYNNEI. This CDR3 has 13 residues. Trimming took off 4 bases at V and 2 bases at J, with 7 bases between the two ends. The CDR3 DNA follows: TGTGCCAGCAGTGGGACGGTCACAGATACGCAGTATTTT. Residues: CASSGTVTDTQYF. The full variable domain, in which reference TRBV2 and TRBJ2-3 provide the parts outside the CDR3, is EPEVTQTPSHQVTQMGQEVILRCVPISNHLYFYWYRQILGQKVEFLVSFYNNEISEKSEIFDDQFSVERPDGSNFTLKIRSTKLEDSAMYFCASSGTVTDTQYFGPGTRLTVL.

As DNA, the CDR3 is TGTGCCAGCAGCCTGGGGACTAGCGGGTTCTCCTACGAGCAGTACTTC. This gives the protein CASSLGTSGFSYEQYF. The V and J genes are TRBV7-2 and TRBJ2-7, with TRBD2 matching 12 bases. Trimming took 5 bases from V and 0 from J; bases not matched to a gene: 5. Germline assignment: CDR1 SGHTA and CDR2 FQGNSA. The CDR3 sequence is 16 residues long.

The rearrangement links TRBV7-2 to TRBJ2-3; 10 bases are a match to TRBD2. This CDR3 is built from 16 residues. Trimming cost V 7 bases and J 5 bases; bases outside gene matches: 12. The V gene's germline CDR1 is SGHTA and CDR2 FQGNSA. The CDR3 reads CASTSQSGRAEDTQYF. The CDR3 DNA follows: TGTGCCAGCACCTCCCAAAGCGGGAGGGCCGAAGATACGCAGTATTTT.

CDR3 sequence reads: CSARETTDTQYF. For the CDR3, the DNA is TGCAGCGCCAGGGAGACCACAGATACGCAGTATTTT. The V call is TRBV29-1, the J call TRBJ2-3; either TRBD1 or TRBD2 may supply D (5 bases each). The germline V gene encodes CDR1 SQVTM and CDR2 ANQGSEA. V was shortened by 7 bases and J by 2 bases, with 10 bases between the two germline ends. The CDR3 spans 12 residues.

The V call is TRBV3-1, the J call TRBJ1-2; no firm D call. This CDR3 region has 12 residues. V gave up 1 base and J gave up 4 bases, with 4 bases separating them. Germline lookup yields CDR1 LGHDT and CDR2 YNNKEL (reference sequence). The CDR3 loop reads CASSQVSYGYTF. CDR3 bases: TGTGCCAGCAGCCAAGTTAGCTATGGCTACACCTTC.